Only a few counts were recorded for the clone carrying this T cell receptor (beta chain). Germline CDR1 LNHDA, CDR2 SQIVND (reference sequence). The CDR3 is 16 amino acids. The V gene end was trimmed by 5 bases and the J gene end by 4 bases; junction bases not matched to a gene: 10. Categorization into cohorts depended on clinical history that participants reported. This sample was included in a study of blood T cell repertoires in COVID-19. Methods used by the authors: Amplification from reference gene primers served as the basis for estimated nucleated cell counts. TCRdb's copy holds only in-frame clones and misses some; the assay was immunoSEQ multiplex PCR. V and J calls and clone size come straight from that table; D and trimming were deduced from the DNA. The sample lists roughly 300,000 clones; around 87% were seen once.

Sequenced input: PBMCs or T cells enriched from blood (not recorded which). The rearrangement links TRBV19 to TRBJ1-2, with TRBD1 matching over 10 bases. The sequence derives from a woman younger than 45 who had recovered from COVID-19. The CDR3 reads CASSSHLTGGIYGYTF. CDR3 in DNA: TGTGCCAGTAGTTCCCACTTGACAGGGGGCATCTATGGCTACACCTTC.